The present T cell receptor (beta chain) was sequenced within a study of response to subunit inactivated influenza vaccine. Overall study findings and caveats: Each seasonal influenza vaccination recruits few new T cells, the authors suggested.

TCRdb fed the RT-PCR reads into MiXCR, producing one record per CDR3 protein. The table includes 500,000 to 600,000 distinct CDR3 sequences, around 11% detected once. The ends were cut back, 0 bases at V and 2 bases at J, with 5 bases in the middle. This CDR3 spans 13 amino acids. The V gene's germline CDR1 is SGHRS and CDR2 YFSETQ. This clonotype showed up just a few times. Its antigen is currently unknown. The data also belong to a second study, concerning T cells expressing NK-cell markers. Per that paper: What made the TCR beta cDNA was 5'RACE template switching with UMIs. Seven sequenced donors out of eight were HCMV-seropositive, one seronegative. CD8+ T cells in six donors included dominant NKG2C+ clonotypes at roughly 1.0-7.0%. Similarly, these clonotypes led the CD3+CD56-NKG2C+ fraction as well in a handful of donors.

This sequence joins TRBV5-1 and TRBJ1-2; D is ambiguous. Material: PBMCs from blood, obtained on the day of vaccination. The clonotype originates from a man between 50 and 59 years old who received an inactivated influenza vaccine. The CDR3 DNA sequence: TGCGCCAGCAGCTTGGACGTCAACTATGGCTACACCTTC. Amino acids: CASSLDVNYGYTF.